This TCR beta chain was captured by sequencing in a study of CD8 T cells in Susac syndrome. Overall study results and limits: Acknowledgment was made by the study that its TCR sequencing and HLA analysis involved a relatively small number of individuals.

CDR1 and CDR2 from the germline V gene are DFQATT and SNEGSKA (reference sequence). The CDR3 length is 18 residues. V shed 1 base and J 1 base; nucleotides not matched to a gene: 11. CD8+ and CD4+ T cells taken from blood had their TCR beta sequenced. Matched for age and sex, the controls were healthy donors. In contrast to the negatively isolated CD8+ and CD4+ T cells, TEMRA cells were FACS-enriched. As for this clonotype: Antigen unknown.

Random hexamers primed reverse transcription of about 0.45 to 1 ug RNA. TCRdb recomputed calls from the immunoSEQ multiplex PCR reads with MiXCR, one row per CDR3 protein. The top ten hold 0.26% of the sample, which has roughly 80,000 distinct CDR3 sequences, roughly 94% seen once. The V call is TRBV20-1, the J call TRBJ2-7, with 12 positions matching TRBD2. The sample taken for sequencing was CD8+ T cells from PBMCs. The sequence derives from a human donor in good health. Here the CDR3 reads CSARATITSGRTSYEQYV. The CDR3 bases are TGCAGTGCTAGAGCGACCATAACTAGCGGGAGGACATCCTACGAGCAGTACGTC.